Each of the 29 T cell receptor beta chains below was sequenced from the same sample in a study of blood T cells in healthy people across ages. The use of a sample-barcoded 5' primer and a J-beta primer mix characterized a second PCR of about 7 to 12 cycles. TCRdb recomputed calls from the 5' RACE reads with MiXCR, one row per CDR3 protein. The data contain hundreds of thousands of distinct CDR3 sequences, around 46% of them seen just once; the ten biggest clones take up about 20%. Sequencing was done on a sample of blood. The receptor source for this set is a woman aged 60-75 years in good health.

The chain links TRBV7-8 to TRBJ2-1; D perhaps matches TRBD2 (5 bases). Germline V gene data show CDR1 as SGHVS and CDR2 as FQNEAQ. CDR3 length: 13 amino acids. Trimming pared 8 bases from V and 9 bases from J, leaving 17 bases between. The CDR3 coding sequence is TGTGCCAGCTTATATAGCGACTCTGGTGAGCAGTTCTTC. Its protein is CASLYSDSGEQFF.

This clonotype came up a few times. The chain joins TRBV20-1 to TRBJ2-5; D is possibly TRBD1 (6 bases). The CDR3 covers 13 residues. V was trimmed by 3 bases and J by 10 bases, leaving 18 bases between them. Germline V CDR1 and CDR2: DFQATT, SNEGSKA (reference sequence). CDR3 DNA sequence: TGCAGTGCTAGCCTACAGGGATCTTTTATCCAGTACTTC. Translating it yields CSASLQGSFIQYF.

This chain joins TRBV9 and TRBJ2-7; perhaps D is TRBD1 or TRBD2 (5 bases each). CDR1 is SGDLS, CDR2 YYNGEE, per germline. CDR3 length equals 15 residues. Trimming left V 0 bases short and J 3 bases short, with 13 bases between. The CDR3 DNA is TGTGCCAGCAGCGTAGACGGGACGGACTTCTACGAGCAGTACTTC. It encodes CASSVDGTDFYEQYF.

This chain's CDR3 is CASSPSGSEGYEQYF. The CDR3 nucleotides are TGTGCCAGCAGCCCCTCCGGGAGTGAGGGCTACGAGCAGTACTTC. This chain uses TRBV9 with TRBJ2-7, with D maybe TRBD2 (6 bases). V was pared by 4 bases and J by 3 bases, with 17 bases between. The CDR3 spans 15 residues. Germline CDR1 is SGDLS and CDR2 is YYNGEE.

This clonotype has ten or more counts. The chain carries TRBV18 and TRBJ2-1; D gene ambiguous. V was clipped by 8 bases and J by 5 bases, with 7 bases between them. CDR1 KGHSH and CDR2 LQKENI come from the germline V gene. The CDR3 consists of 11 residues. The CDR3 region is CASKNDNEQFF. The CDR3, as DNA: TGTGCCAGCAAGAACGACAATGAGCAGTTCTTC.

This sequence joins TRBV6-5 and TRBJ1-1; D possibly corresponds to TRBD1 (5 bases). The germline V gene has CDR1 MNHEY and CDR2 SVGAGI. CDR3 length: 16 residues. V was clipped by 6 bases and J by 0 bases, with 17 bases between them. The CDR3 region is CASSGPGGRMNTEAFF. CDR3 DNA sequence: TGTGCCAGCAGCGGACCGGGGGGTCGCATGAACACTGAAGCTTTCTTT.

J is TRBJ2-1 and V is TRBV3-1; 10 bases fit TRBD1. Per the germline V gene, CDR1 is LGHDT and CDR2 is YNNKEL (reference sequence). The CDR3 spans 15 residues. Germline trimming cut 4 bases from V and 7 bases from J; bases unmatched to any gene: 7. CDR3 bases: TGTGCCAGCAGCCCCCGACAGGGGGCAGGAAATGAGCAGTTCTTC. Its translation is CASSPRQGAGNEQFF.

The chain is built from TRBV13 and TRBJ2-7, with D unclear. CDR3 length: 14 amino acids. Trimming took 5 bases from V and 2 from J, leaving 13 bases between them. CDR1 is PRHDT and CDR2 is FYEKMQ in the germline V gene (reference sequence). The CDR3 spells CASSPPQTPYEQYF. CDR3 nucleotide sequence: TGTGCCAGCAGCCCACCACAGACACCCTACGAGCAGTACTTC.

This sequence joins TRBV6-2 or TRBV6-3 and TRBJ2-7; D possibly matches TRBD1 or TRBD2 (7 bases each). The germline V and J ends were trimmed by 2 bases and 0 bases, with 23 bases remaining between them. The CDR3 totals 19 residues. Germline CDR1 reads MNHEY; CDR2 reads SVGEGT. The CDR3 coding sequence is TGTGCCAGCAGTTACGGCACTCGAGCGGGGACAGACTTCTCCTACGAGCAGTACTTC. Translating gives CASSYGTRAGTDFSYEQYF.

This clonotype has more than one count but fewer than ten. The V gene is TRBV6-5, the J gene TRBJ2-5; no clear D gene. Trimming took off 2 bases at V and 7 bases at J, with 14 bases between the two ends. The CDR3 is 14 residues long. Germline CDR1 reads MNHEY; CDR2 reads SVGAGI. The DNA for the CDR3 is TGTGCCAGCAGTTACAGTCTCTCTGAAGGGACCCAGTACTTC. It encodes CASSYSLSEGTQYF.

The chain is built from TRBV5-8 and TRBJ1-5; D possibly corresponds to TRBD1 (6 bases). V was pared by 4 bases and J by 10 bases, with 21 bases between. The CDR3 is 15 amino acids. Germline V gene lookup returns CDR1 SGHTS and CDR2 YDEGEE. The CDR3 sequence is CASSPKQGGQPPQHF. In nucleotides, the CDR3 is TGTGCCAGCAGCCCCAAACAGGGAGGTCAGCCCCCCCAGCATTTT.

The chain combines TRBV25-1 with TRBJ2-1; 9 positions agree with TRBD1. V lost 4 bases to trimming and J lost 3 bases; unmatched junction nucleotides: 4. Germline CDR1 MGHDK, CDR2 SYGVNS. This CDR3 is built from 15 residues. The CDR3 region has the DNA TGTGCCAGCAGTGGACGACAGGGGGGCTACAATGAGCAGTTCTTC. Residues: CASSGRQGGYNEQFF.

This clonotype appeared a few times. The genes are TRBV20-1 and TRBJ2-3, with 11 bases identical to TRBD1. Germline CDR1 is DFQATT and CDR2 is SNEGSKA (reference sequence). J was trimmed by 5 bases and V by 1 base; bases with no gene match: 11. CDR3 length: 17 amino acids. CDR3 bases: TGCAGTGCTAGAGTTCCCACTGGACAGGGGGCGCAAGATACGCAGTATTTT. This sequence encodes CSARVPTGQGAQDTQYF.

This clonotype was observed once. The CDR3 protein is CASSPEVGGEQYF. CDR3 nucleotide sequence: TGTGCCAGCAGCCCCGAGGTAGGAGGCGAGCAGTACTTC. The chain combines TRBV2 with TRBJ2-7, with a possible D match to TRBD2 (5 bases). Deletions cut 6 bases from V and 6 bases from J, with 15 bases between. Germline CDR1 reads SNHLY; CDR2 reads FYNNEI. The CDR3 contains 13 residues.

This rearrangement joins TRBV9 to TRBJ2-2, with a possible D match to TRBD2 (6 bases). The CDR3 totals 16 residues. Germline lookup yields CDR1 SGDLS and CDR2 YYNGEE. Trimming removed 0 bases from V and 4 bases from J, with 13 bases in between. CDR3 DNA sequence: TGTGCCAGCAGCGTAGGGCCAGGGACTTCCACCGGGGAGCTGTTTTTT. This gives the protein CASSVGPGTSTGELFF.

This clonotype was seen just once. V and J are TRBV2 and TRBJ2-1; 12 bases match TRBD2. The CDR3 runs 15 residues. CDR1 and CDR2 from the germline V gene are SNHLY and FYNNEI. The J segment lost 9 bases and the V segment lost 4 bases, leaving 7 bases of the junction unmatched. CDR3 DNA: TGTGCCAGCAGTGTTCTAGCGGGGGGGCACGGTGAGCAGTTCTTC. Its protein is CASSVLAGGHGEQFF.

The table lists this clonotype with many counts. The CDR3 protein is CASSPRFTLGNEQYF. The CDR3 DNA is TGTGCCAGCAGCCCCAGGTTTACCCTGGGGAACGAGCAGTACTTC. The chain uses TRBV7-9 and TRBJ2-7, with D hard to call. CDR1 and CDR2 from the germline V gene are SEHNR and FQNEAQ (reference sequence). The CDR3 covers 15 residues. V gave up 5 bases and J gave up 5 bases, with 19 bases separating them. Using reference TRBV7-9 and TRBJ2-7 for the parts outside the CDR3, the full variable domain is DTGVSQNPRHKITKRGQNVTFRCDPISEHNRLYWYRQTLGQGPEFLTYFQNEAQLEKSRLLSDRFSAERPKGSFSTLEIQRTEQGDSAMYLCASSPRFTLGNEQYFGPGTRLTVT.

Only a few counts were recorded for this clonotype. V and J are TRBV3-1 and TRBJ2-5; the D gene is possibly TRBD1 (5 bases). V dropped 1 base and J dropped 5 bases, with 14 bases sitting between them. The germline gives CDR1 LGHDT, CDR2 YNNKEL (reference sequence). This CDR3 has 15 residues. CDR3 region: CASSQGAGAWETQYF. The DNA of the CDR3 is TGTGCCAGCAGCCAAGGCGCTGGGGCATGGGAGACCCAGTACTTC.

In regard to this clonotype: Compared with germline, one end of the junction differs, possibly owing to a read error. CDR3 region: CASSRDTGLERYF. CDR3 bases: TGTGCCAGCAGCCGGGATACAGGGTTAGAGCGGTACTTC. The chain combines TRBV4-2 with TRBJ2-7, with D possibly being TRBD1 (6 bases). Germline V gives CDR1 LGHNA, CDR2 YNFKEQ. CDR3 length equals 13 residues.

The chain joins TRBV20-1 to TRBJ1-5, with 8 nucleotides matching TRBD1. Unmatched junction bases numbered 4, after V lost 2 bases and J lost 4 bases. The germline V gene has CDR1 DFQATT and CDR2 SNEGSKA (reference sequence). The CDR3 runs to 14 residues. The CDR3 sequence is CSARLGQVNQPQHF. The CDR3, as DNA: TGCAGTGCTAGACTGGGACAGGTTAATCAGCCCCAGCATTTT.

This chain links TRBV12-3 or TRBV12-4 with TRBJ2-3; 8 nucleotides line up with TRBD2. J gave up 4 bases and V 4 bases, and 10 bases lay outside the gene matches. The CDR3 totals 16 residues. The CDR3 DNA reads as TGTGCCAGCAGTTCCACTAGCGGAGGGACCGCAGATACGCAGTATTTT. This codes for CASSSTSGGTADTQYF.

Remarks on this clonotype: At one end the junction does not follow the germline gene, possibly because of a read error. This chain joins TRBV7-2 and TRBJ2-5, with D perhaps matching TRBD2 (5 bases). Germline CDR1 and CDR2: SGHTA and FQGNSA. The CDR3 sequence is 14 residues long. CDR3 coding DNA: TGTGCCAGCGGCTTAAGAGGCGGGCCAGAGACCCAGTACTTC. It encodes CASGLRGGPETQYF.

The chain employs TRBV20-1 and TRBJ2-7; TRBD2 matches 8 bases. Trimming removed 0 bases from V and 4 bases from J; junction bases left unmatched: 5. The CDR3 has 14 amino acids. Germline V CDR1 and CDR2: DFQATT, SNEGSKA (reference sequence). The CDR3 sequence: CSARDWAGGYEQYF. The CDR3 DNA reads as TGCAGTGCTAGAGATTGGGCGGGAGGTTACGAGCAGTACTTC.

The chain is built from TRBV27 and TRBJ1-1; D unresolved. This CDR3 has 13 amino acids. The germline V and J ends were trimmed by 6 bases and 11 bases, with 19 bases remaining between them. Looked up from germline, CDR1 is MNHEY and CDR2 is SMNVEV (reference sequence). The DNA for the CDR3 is TGTGCCAGCAGCCCTGAAGCGGACTTAAGGGCTTTCTTT. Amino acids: CASSPEADLRAFF.

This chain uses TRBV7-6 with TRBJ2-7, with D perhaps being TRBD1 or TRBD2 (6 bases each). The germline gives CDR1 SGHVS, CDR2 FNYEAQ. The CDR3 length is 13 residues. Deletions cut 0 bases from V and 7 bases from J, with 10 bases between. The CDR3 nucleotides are TGTGCCAGCAGCTTAGCGTTAGGGGGGGAGCAGTACTTC. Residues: CASSLALGGEQYF.

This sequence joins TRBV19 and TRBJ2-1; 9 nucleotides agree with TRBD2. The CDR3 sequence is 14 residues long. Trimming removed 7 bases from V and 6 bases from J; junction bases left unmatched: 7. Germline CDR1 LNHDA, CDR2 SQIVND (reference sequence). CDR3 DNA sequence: TGTGCCAGTAAAGGCGGGAGGGCGGTCAATGAGCAGTTCTTC. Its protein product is CASKGGRAVNEQFF. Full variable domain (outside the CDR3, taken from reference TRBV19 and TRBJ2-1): DGGITQSPKYLFRKEGQNVTLSCEQNLNHDAMYWYRQDPGQGLRLIYYSQIVNDFQKGDIAEGYSVSREKKESFPLTVTSAQKNPTAFYLCASKGGRAVNEQFFGPGTRLTVL.

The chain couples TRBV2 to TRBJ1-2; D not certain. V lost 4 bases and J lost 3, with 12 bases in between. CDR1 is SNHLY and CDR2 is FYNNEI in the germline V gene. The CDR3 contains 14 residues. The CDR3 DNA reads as TGTGCCAGCAGTGCCCGACGAGTGGACTATGGCTACACCTTC. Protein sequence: CASSARRVDYGYTF.

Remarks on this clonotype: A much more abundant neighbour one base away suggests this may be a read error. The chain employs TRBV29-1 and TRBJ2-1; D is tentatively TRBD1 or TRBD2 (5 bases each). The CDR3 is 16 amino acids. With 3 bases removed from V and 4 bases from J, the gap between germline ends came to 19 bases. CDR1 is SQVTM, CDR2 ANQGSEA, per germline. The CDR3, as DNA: TGCAGCGTTGACTCAGGGAAGCGAGCGGATTACAATGAGCAGTTCTTC. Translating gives CSVDSGKRADYNEQFF.

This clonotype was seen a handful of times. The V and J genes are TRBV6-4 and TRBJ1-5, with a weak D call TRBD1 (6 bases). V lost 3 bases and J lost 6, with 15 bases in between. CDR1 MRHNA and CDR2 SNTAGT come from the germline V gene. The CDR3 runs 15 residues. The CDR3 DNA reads TGTGCCAGCAGTGAAGGGACAAGGTCATGTCAGCCCCAGCATTTT. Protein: CASSEGTRSCQPQHF.